These T cell receptor beta chains were read from a single sample in a study of blood T cell repertoires in COVID-19. Only in-frame clones appear in the TCRdb table, and some are missing; sequencing was by immunoSEQ multiplex PCR. Among about 350,000 clones, about 88% were seen once, and the ten largest hold just over 1%. The sequenced material came from PBMCs or T cells enriched from blood (not recorded which). The receptor set was obtained from a woman aged 25 to 39 who had been exposed to COVID-19. Both conserved end residues are part of each CDR3.

v_call,cdr3_aa
TRBV19,CASMKAGGGQSNQPQHF
TRBV10-3,CAISERTGGPDTQYF
TRBV4-1,CASSQDWQGARSGNTIYF
TRBV5-1,CASKGGDSYNEQFF
TRBV6-5,CASSYTLTGGGYGYTF
TRBV3-1/TRBV3-2,CASSQKGGREQFF
TRBV27,CASSWGQGIQETQYF
TRBV5-6,CASSPGQEVFDGYTF
TRBV23-1,CASSPDTPNLAKNIQYF
TRBV24-1,CATSDIGTSLSNEQFF
TRBV28,CASHSGGAPYEQYF
TRBV5-4,CASSLPGSKNNEQFF
TRBV5-1,CASNDPSGAQETQYF
TRBV7-3,CASSPTGQGTDTQYF
TRBV4-2,CASSHPGQGPNTGELFF
TRBV2,CATGGGSPATNEKLFF
TRBV9,CASSAGQASSGNTIYF
TRBV5-1,CASSLAHRPETEAFF
TRBV16,CASSQTDKNTEAFF
TRBV7-9,CASSLSNRNTEAFF
TRBV5-1,CASSLEPGTANFRIQYF
TRBV19,CASRDRGWSVDGYTF
TRBV7-9,CASSLASLVLAGEQYF
TRBV3-1/TRBV3-2,CASSQRTSGGASYNEQFF
TRBV25-1,CASSLQLADNEQFF
TRBV27,CASRGGGRLGLSTDTQYF
TRBV10-3,CAISSVRTSAYEQYF
TRBV6-1,CASSDLGGTDEQFF
TRBV24-1,CATSETGSYEQYF
TRBV9,CASGGGRVQETQYF
TRBV10-1,CASSEDSSSYEQYF
TRBV5-1,CASSFWQGDRAGTF
TRBV10-3,CAISKSQNTGELFF
TRBV18,CASSPTRRPQETQYF
TRBV29-1,CSGSGAGGSDTQYF
TRBV29-1,CSLSTGDGSPLHF
TRBV9,CASSVGVLAGTGELFF
TRBV6-5,CASSSGRITGGNEQFF
TRBV7-9,CASSLLAGHEQFF
TRBV28,CASSLTGLSEAFF
TRBV6-6,CASSPQPLGPPYQPQHF
TRBV19,CASSIDLGQGNSNQPQHF
TRBV27,CASSSTGVAGGDGEQYF
TRBV7-9,CASSLAAPGGYTF
TRBV15,CATSGPSGIPSETQYF